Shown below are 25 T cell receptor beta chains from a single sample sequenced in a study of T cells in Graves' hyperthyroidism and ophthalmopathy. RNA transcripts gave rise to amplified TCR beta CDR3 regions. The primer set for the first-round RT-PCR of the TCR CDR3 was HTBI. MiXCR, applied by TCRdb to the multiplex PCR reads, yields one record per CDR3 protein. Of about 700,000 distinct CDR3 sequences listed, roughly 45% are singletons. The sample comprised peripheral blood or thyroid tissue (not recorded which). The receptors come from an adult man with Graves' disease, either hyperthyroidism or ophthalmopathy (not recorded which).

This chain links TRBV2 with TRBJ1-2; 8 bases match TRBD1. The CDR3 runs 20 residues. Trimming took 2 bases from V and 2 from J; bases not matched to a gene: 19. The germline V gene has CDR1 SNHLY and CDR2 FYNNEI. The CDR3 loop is CASSELFEDPRAGGNYGYTF. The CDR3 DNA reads TGTGCCAGCAGTGAATTGTTTGAGGATCCTCGGGCAGGGGGCAACTATGGCTACACCTTC.

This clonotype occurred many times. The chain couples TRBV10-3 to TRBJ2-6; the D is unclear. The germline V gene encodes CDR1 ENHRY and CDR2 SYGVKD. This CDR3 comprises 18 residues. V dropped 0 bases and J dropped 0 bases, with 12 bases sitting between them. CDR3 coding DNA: TGTGCCATCAGTGAGTCCGACGGAACCTCCTCTGGGGCCAACGTCCTGACTTTC. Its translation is CAISESDGTSSGANVLTF.

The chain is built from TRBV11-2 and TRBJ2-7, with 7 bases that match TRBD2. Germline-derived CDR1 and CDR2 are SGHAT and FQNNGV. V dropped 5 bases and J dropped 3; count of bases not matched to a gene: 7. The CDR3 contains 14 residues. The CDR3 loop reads CASSPGGWGYEQYF. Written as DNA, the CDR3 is TGTGCCAGCAGCCCCGGGGGGTGGGGCTACGAGCAGTACTTC.

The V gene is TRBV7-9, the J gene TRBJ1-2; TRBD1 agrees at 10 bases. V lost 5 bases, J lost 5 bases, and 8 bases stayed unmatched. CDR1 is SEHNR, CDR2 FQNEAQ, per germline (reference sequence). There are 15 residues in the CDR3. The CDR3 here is CASSPETGGLYGYTF. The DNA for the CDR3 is TGTGCCAGCAGCCCAGAGACAGGGGGCCTGTATGGCTACACCTTC. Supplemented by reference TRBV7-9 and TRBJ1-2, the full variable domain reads DTGVSQNPRHKITKRGQNVTFRCDPISEHNRLYWYRQTLGQGPEFLTYFQNEAQLEKSRLLSDRFSAERPKGSFSTLEIQRTEQGDSAMYLCASSPETGGLYGYTFGSGTRLTVV.

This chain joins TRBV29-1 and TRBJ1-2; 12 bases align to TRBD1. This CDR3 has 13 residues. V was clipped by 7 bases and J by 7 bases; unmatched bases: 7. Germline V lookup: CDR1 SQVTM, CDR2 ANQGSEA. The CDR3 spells CSGGTGGAIGYTF. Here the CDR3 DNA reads TGCAGCGGCGGGACAGGGGGCGCGATTGGCTACACCTTC.

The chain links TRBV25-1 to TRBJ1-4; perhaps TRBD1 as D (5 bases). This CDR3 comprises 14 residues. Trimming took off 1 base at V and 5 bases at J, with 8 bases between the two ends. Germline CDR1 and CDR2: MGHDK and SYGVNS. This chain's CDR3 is CASSESWGNEKLFF. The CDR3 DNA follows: TGTGCCAGCAGTGAATCTTGGGGGAATGAAAAACTGTTTTTT.

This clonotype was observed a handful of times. The CDR3 DNA reads as TGTGCCAGCCAAAGATCGGACAGGGGGCTCTATGGCTACACCTTC. Protein: CASQRSDRGLYGYTF. V is TRBV9 and J is TRBJ1-2; TRBD1 matches at 11 bases. Germline assignment: CDR1 SGDLS and CDR2 YYNGEE. The CDR3 has 15 amino acids. V was clipped by 7 bases and J by 4 bases; unmatched bases: 9.

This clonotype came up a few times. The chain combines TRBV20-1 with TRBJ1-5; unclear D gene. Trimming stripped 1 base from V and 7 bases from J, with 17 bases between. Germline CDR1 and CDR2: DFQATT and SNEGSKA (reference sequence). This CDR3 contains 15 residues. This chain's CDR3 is CSARVLEGTEQPQHF. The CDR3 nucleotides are TGCAGTGCTAGAGTCTTGGAGGGAACGGAACAGCCCCAGCATTTT.

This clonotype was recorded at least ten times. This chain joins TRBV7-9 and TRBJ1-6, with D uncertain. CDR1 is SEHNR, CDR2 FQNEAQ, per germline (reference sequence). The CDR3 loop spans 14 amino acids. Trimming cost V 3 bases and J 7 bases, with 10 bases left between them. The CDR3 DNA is TGTGCCAGCAGCTTGTTCAGTGTAAATTCACCCCTCCACTTT. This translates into CASSLFSVNSPLHF.

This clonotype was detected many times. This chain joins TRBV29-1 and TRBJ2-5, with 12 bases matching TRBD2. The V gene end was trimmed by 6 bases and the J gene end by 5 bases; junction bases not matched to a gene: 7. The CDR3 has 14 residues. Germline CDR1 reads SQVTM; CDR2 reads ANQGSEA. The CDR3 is CSVWTSGTAETQYF. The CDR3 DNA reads TGCAGCGTCTGGACTAGCGGGACCGCGGAGACCCAGTACTTC.

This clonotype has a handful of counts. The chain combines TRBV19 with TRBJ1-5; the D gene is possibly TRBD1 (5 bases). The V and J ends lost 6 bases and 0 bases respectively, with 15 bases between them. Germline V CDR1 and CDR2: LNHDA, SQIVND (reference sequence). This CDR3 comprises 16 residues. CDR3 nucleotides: TGTGCCAGTAGCACCTTCCAGGGAGTTAGCAATCAGCCCCAGCATTTT. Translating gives CASSTFQGVSNQPQHF.

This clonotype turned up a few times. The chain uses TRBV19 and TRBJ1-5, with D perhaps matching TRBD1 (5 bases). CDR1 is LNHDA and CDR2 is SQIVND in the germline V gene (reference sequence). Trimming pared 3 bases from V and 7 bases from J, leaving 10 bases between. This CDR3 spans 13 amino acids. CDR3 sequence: CASSMGGEQPQHF. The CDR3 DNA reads TGTGCCAGTAGTATGGGAGGGGAACAGCCCCAGCATTTT.

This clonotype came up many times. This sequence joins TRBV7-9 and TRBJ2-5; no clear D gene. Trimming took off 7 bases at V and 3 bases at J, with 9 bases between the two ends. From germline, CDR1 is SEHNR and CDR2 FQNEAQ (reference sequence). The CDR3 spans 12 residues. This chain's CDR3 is CASNTEKETQYF. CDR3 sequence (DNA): TGTGCCAGCAACACAGAGAAAGAGACCCAGTACTTC.

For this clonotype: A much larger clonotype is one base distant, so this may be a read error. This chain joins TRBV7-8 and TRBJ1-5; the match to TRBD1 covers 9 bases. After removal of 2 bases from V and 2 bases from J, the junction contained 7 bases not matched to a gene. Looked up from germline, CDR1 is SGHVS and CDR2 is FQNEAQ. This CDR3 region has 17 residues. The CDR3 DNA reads TGTGCCAGCAGCTTAATGGACAGGGGTTATGGCAATCAGCCCCAGCATTTT. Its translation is CASSLMDRGYGNQPQHF.

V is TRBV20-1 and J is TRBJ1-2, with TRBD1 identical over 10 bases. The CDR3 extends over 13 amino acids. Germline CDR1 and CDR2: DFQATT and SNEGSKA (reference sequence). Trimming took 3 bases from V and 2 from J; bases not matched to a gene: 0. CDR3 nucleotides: TGCAGTGCTAGGGGACAGGGGAACTATGGCTACACCTTC. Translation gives CSARGQGNYGYTF.

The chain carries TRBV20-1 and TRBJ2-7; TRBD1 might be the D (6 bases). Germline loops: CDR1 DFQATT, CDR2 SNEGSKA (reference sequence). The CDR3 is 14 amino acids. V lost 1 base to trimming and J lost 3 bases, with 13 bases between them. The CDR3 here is CSARGLQGNYEQYF. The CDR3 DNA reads TGCAGTGCTAGAGGCCTACAGGGTAACTACGAGCAGTACTTC.

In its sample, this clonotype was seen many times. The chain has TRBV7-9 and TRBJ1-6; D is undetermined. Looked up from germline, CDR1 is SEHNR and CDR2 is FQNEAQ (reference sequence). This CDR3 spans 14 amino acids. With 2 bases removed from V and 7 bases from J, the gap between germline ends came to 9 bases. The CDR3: CASSLSLSNSPLHF. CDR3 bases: TGTGCCAGCAGCTTATCCCTGAGCAATTCACCCCTCCACTTT.

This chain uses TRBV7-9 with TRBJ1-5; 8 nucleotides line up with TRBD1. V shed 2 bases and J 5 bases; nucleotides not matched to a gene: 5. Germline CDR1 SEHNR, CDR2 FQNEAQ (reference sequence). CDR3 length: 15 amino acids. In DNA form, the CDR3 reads TGTGCCAGCAGCTTATATGGACAGGGTGATCAGCCCCAGCATTTT. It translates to CASSLYGQGDQPQHF.

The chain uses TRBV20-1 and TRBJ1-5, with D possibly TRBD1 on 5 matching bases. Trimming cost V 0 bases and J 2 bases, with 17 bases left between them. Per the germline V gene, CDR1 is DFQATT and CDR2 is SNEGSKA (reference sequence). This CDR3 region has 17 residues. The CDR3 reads CSARDRRDPRGNQPQHF. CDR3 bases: TGCAGTGCTAGAGATCGGAGGGACCCGAGGGGCAATCAGCCCCAGCATTTT.

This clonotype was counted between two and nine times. Here the CDR3 reads CSARDRDRAADYGYTF. Written as DNA, the CDR3 is TGCAGTGCTAGAGATCGGGACAGGGCAGCGGACTATGGCTACACCTTC. This rearrangement joins TRBV20-1 to TRBJ1-2; TRBD1 aligns across 9 bases. Germline CDR1 is DFQATT and CDR2 is SNEGSKA (reference sequence). There are 16 residues in the CDR3. Losses at the gene ends were 0 bases for V and 3 bases for J; bases not matched to a gene: 8.

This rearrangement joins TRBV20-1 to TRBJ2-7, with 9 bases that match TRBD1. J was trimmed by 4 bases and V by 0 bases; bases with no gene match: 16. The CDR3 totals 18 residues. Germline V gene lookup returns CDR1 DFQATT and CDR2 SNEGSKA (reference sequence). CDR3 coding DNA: TGCAGTGCTAGAGATACACAGGGGGCGCAGGCGGCTGAGTACGAGCAGTACTTC. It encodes CSARDTQGAQAAEYEQYF.

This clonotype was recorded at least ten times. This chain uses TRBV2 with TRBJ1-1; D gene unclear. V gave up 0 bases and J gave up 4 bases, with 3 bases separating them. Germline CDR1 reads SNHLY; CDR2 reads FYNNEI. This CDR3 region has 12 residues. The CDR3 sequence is CASSEAGTEAFF. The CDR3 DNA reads TGTGCCAGCAGTGAAGCGGGCACTGAAGCTTTCTTT.

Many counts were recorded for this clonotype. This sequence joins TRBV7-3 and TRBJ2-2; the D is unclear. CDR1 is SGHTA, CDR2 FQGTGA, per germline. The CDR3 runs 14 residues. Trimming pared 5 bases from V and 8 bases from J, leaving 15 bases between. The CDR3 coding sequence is TGTGCCAGCAGCCCCACCAAGGGAACGGGGGAGCTGTTTTTT. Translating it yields CASSPTKGTGELFF.

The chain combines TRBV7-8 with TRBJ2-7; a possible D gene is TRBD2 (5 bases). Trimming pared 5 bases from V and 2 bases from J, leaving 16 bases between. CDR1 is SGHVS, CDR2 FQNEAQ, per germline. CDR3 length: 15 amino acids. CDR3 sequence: CASSPYSNGAYEQYF. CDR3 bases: TGTGCCAGCAGCCCTTATTCGAACGGGGCCTACGAGCAGTACTTC. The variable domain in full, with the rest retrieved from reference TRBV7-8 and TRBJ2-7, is GAGVSQSPRYKVAKRGQDVALRCDPISGHVSLFWYQQALGQGPEFLTYFQNEAQLDKSGLPSDRFFAERPEGSVSTLKIQRTQQEDSAVYLCASSPYSNGAYEQYFGPGTRLTVT.

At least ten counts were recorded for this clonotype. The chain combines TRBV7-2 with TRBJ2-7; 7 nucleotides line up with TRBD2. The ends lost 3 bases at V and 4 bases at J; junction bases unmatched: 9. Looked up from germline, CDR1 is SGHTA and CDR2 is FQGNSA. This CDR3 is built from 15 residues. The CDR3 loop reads CASSLVAGSGYEQYF. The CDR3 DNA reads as TGTGCCAGCAGCTTGGTTGCGGGTAGCGGGTACGAGCAGTACTTC.